One sample yielded the 23 T cell receptor beta chains listed below, sequenced in a study of molecular identifiers for immune sequencing clone quantification. TCRdb fed the PCR reads into MiXCR, producing one record per CDR3 protein. Among about 320,000 distinct CDR3 sequences listed, about a fifth were seen once. The sample taken for sequencing was naive CD8+ T cells from blood, with Jurkat cell RNA spiked in. Subset specified: FACS-sorted CD8+CD4-CCR7+CD45RA+ naive T cells. The receptor set was obtained from a human donor in good health. Some libraries in this study had Jurkat cell RNA spiked in.

This clonotype was observed at least ten times. The chain employs TRBV3-1 and TRBJ2-2, with TRBD2 matching over 8 bases. This CDR3 has 19 amino acids. Germline V gene data show CDR1 as LGHDT and CDR2 as YNNKEL (reference sequence). V shed 2 bases and J 3 bases; nucleotides not matched to a gene: 14. The CDR3, as DNA: TGTGCCAGCAGCCAACTCCTCCCGGGAGGGGCGCGAGACACCGGGGAGCTGTTTTTT. Encoded protein: CASSQLLPGGARDTGELFF.

Of note for this clonotype: A read error is possible here, since a much larger clone lies one base away. The chain combines TRBV2 with TRBJ2-2; TRBD1 might be the D (5 bases). The germline gives CDR1 SNHLY, CDR2 FYNNEI. The CDR3 consists of 15 residues. Trimming took off 4 bases at V and 4 bases at J, with 13 bases between the two ends. CDR3 region: CASSGIQESTGELFF. The CDR3 coding sequence is TGTGCCAGCAGTGGTATACAGGAAAGCACCGGGGAGCTGTTTTTT. Using reference TRBV2 and TRBJ2-2 for the parts outside the CDR3, the full variable domain is EPEVTQTPSHQVTQMGQEVILRCVPISNHLYFYWYRQILGQKVEFLVSFYNNEISEKSEIFDDQFSVERPDGSNFTLKIRSTKLEDSAMYFCASSGIQESTGELFFGEGSRLTVL.

This clonotype was detected ten times or more. The genes are TRBV4-1 and TRBJ1-5; no reliable D call. Deletions cut 0 bases from V and 4 bases from J, with 10 bases between. Germline CDR1 MGHRA, CDR2 YSYEKL. The CDR3 sequence is 15 residues long. The CDR3 loop reads CASSQDRGQNQPQHF. In DNA, the CDR3 is TGCGCCAGCAGCCAAGATCGCGGCCAAAATCAGCCCCAGCATTTT.

The table lists this clonotype with many counts. The rearrangement joins TRBV4-3 to TRBJ2-1; the D call may be TRBD1 or TRBD2 (5 bases each). V lost 6 bases to trimming and J lost 5 bases, with 11 bases between them. CDR1 is LGHNA and CDR2 is YSLEER in the germline V gene. The CDR3 sequence is 13 residues long. CDR3 sequence: CASRGPGDNEQFF. CDR3 in DNA: TGCGCCAGCAGGGGGCCCGGGGACAATGAGCAGTTCTTC.

The chain recombines TRBV4-2 with TRBJ2-7; D gene uncertain. Germline values: CDR1 LGHNA, CDR2 YNFKEQ. The CDR3 covers 16 residues. V lost 0 bases, J lost 2 bases, and 14 bases lay in between. The CDR3 spells CASSQEWAAVAYEQYF. In DNA form, the CDR3 reads TGTGCCAGCAGCCAAGAGTGGGCCGCCGTTGCCTACGAGCAGTACTTC.

This clonotype was counted at least ten times. V and J are TRBV4-2 and TRBJ1-4; D uncertain. The CDR3 is 14 residues long. Germline CDR1 reads LGHNA; CDR2 reads YNFKEQ. Trimming removed 8 bases from V and 0 bases from J, with 10 bases in between. The CDR3 bases are TGTGCCAGCGCCAGGAGTGCAACTAATGAAAAACTGTTTTTT. Residues: CASARSATNEKLFF.

This clonotype has at least ten counts. The rearrangement joins TRBV3-1 to TRBJ2-2, with D tentatively TRBD2 (5 bases). The CDR3 loop spans 18 amino acids. The ends were cut back, 4 bases at V and 0 bases at J, with 18 bases in the middle. Per the germline V gene, CDR1 is LGHDT and CDR2 is YNNKEL (reference sequence). CDR3 residues: CASSPGDRAIANTGELFF. As DNA, the CDR3 is TGTGCCAGCAGCCCCGGGGATCGAGCGATCGCGAACACCGGGGAGCTGTTTTTT.

In this sample, this clonotype turned up many times. V and J are TRBV28 and TRBJ2-5, with D possibly TRBD1 on 6 matching bases. The V end was cut by 8 bases, the J end by 4 bases, with 29 bases between. This CDR3 comprises 18 residues. Germline values: CDR1 MDHEN, CDR2 SYDVKM. This chain's CDR3 is CASEGSDIGQGYRETQYF. CDR3 DNA sequence: TGTGCCAGCGAGGGTTCGGATATCGGGCAGGGGTATCGAGAGACCCAGTACTTC.

This clonotype was recorded once. Possible read error: a much larger clone is one base away. The chain is built from TRBV7-9 and TRBJ2-7, with a weak D call TRBD1 (5 bases). Germline V gene sequence: CDR1 SEHNR, CDR2 FQNEAQ (reference sequence). The CDR3 has 11 amino acids. The CDR3: CAGSTGQEQYF. DNA of the CDR3: TGTGCCGGCAGCACCGGACAAGAGCAGTACTTC.

The table lists this clonotype with many counts. The chain links TRBV29-1 to TRBJ2-3; maybe TRBD2 (5 bases). V was cut by 6 bases and J by 1 base, with 11 bases left in between. The CDR3 spans 13 residues. CDR1 SQVTM and CDR2 ANQGSEA come from the germline V gene. CDR3 DNA sequence: TGCAGCGTGAACGAGGGTGGCACAGATACGCAGTATTTT. Translated: CSVNEGGTDTQYF.

The sample holds many counts of this clonotype. The gene calls are TRBV9 and TRBJ2-1; TRBD2 might be the D (6 bases). The CDR3 has 16 residues. Germline lookup yields CDR1 SGDLS and CDR2 YYNGEE. Trimming stripped 4 bases from V and 3 bases from J, with 17 bases between. The CDR3 DNA is TGTGCCAGCAGCCCTCTAGCGATTTTGGGCTACAATGAGCAGTTCTTC. Its protein product is CASSPLAILGYNEQFF.

This clonotype came up a few times. This chain joins TRBV6-2 or TRBV6-3 and TRBJ2-5; D possibly corresponds to TRBD1 (5 bases). Trimming stripped 4 bases from V and 5 bases from J, with 11 bases between. The CDR3 extends over 13 amino acids. Germline lookup yields CDR1 MNHEY and CDR2 SVGEGT. In DNA form, the CDR3 reads TGTGCCAGCAGTTCGCAGGGTTTTGAGACCCAGTACTTC. It codes for CASSSQGFETQYF.

Regarding this clonotype: A much larger clone lies a single base off, so this may be a read error. The rearrangement links TRBV14 to TRBJ2-5; D is ambiguous. CDR3 size: 16 residues. Germline CDR1 SGHDN, CDR2 FVKESK. The CDR3 DNA follows: TGTGCCAGCAGCCAAGATGCGGATCTACTGCAAGAGACCCTGTACTTC. The encoded protein is CASSQDADLLQETLYF. Drawing the rest from reference TRBV14 and TRBJ2-5, the complete variable domain is EAGVTQFPSHSVIEKGQTVTLRCDPISGHDNLYWYRRVMGKEIKFLLHFVKESKQDESGMPNNRFLAERTGGTYSTLKVQPAELEDSGVYFCASSQDADLLQETLYFGPGTRLLVL.

This clonotype was seen a few times. V is TRBV25-1 and J is TRBJ2-5; the D is unclear. The CDR3 runs 11 residues. CDR1 and CDR2 (germline): MGHDK, SYGVNS. V lost 4 bases to trimming and J lost 7 bases, with 7 bases between them. For the CDR3, the DNA is TGTGCCAGCAGTGCGGGCGGGACCCAGTACTTC. Protein sequence: CASSAGGTQYF. Based on the CDR3 plus reference TRBV25-1 and TRBJ2-5, the full variable domain is EADIYQTPRYLVIGTGKKITLECSQTMGHDKMYWYQQDPGMELHLIHYSYGVNSTEKGDLSSESTVSRIRTEHFPLTLESARPSHTSQYLCASSAGGTQYFGPGTRLLVL.

This clonotype was observed many times. This chain links TRBV7-2 with TRBJ2-7, with TRBD1 matching over 8 bases. The J segment lost 6 bases and the V segment lost 5 bases, leaving 9 bases of the junction unmatched. This CDR3 region has 14 residues. Germline loops: CDR1 SGHTA, CDR2 FQGNSA. In DNA form, the CDR3 reads TGTGCCAGCAGCCCCGACCGGACAGGGTTCGAGCAGTACTTC. This encodes CASSPDRTGFEQYF.

This clonotype was picked up many times. The V call is TRBV7-6, the J call TRBJ2-2; weak D call: TRBD2 (5 bases). CDR3 size: 17 residues. Trimming took off 3 bases at V and 2 bases at J, with 16 bases between the two ends. Germline V gene lookup returns CDR1 SGHVS and CDR2 FNYEAQ. The CDR3 sequence: CASSFPRRGPNTGELFF. For the CDR3, the DNA is TGTGCCAGCAGCTTCCCCAGAAGAGGGCCCAACACCGGGGAGCTGTTTTTT. Drawing the rest from reference TRBV7-6 and TRBJ2-2, the complete variable domain is GAGVSQSPRYKVTKRGQDVALRCDPISGHVSLYWYRQALGQGPEFLTYFNYEAQQDKSGLPNDRFSAERPEGSISTLTIQRTEQRDSAMYRCASSFPRRGPNTGELFFGEGSRLTVL.

At least ten counts were recorded for this clonotype. The chain is built from TRBV27 and TRBJ2-5, with D maybe TRBD2 (5 bases). From germline, CDR1 is MNHEY and CDR2 SMNVEV (reference sequence). The CDR3 totals 15 residues. With 6 bases removed from V and 0 bases from J, the gap between germline ends came to 14 bases. The CDR3: CASSGQLENQETQYF. In nucleotides, the CDR3 is TGTGCCAGCAGCGGCCAACTAGAGAACCAAGAGACCCAGTACTTC.

This clonotype was detected many times. The gene calls are TRBV7-9 and TRBJ2-5; possible D gene TRBD1, 7 bases. The CDR3 has 14 residues. Trimming left V 4 bases short and J 2 bases short, with 11 bases between. Germline V gene data show CDR1 as SEHNR and CDR2 as FQNEAQ (reference sequence). CDR3 nucleotides: TGTGCCAGCAGCTCGACAGGGACTCAAGAGACCCAGTACTTC. Protein: CASSSTGTQETQYF.

About this clonotype itself: One base away lies a much larger clone, so this may be a sequencing read error. The chain employs TRBV7-9 and TRBJ1-5; tentatively, D is TRBD1 (6 bases). The CDR3 runs to 15 residues. Germline V lookup: CDR1 SEHNR, CDR2 FQNEAQ (reference sequence). In DNA, the CDR3 is TGTGCCGGCAGCTTGGATACAGGGCTTGGTCAGCCCCAGCATTTT. It yields the protein CAGSLDTGLGQPQHF.

This clonotype occurred a few times. Being one base from a much bigger clone, this may be a read error. J is TRBJ1-1 and V is TRBV2, with 10 bases lining up with TRBD1. CDR1 SNHLY and CDR2 FYNNEI come from the germline V gene. The CDR3 has 15 residues. The CDR3 loop reads CAGSLTGGAYTEAFF. The CDR3 nucleotides are TGTGCCGGCAGCCTGACAGGGGGCGCGTATACTGAAGCTTTCTTT.

In its sample, this clonotype was seen many times. The gene calls are TRBV5-4 and TRBJ1-1, with D perhaps TRBD1 (6 bases). The CDR3 loop spans 13 amino acids. V was shortened by 4 bases and J by 4 bases, with 11 bases between the two germline ends. Germline values: CDR1 SGHNT, CDR2 YYREEE (reference sequence). CDR3 in DNA: TGTGCCAGCAGCACGATGGGGGCCACTGAAGCTTTCTTT. Translated, it gives CASSTMGATEAFF.

At least ten counts were recorded for this clonotype. V usage is TRBV29-1 and J usage is TRBJ2-2; 8 bases align to TRBD1. Germline V lookup: CDR1 SQVTM, CDR2 ANQGSEA. V lost 5 bases, J lost 5 bases, and 4 bases stayed unmatched. The CDR3 is 13 residues long. CDR3 sequence: CSVLDRETGELFF. The CDR3 DNA reads as TGCAGCGTTTTGGACAGGGAAACCGGGGAGCTGTTTTTT.

This clonotype was seen a handful of times. J is TRBJ2-7 and V is TRBV5-4, with TRBD2 matching 13 bases. Germline CDR1 SGHNT, CDR2 YYREEE (reference sequence). V gave up 4 bases and J gave up 7 bases; unmatched junction bases: 8. The CDR3 spans 15 residues. The CDR3 region is CASSLRTSGSDEQYF. The CDR3, as DNA: TGTGCCAGCAGCCTCCGGACTAGCGGGAGTGATGAGCAGTACTTC.